These 21 T cell receptor beta chains came from one sample sequenced in a study of blood T cell repertoires in COVID-19. Sequenced by immunoSEQ multiplex PCR; TCRdb stores in-frame clones only, minus some. The repertoire includes roughly 260,000 clones, 80% to 95% of them detected once, and under 3% sits in the top ten. The sequencing input was peripheral blood. These receptor sequences come from a person aged 18 to 29 with COVID-19, enrolled during active disease.

The chain uses TRBV5-4 and TRBJ2-1, with 10 bases lining up with TRBD2. Germline lookup yields CDR1 SGHNT and CDR2 YYREEE (reference sequence). The CDR3 has 15 amino acids. The V segment lost 2 bases and the J segment 2 bases; nucleotides outside the gene matches: 1. This CDR3 reads CASSFSGRTYNEQFF. CDR3 in DNA: TGTGCCAGCAGCTTTAGCGGGAGGACCTACAATGAGCAGTTCTTC.

The chain employs TRBV2 and TRBJ2-7, with TRBD2 matching over 8 bases. Unmatched junction bases numbered 4, after V lost 6 bases and J lost 0 bases. This CDR3 region has 14 residues. The V gene's germline CDR1 is SNHLY and CDR2 FYNNEI. This CDR3 is CASRTSALSYEQYF. The CDR3 nucleotides are TGTGCCAGCAGGACTAGCGCTCTCTCCTACGAGCAGTACTTC.

The genes are TRBV30 and TRBJ2-3; 9 bases match TRBD1. The CDR3 is 14 amino acids. The V gene end was trimmed by 5 bases and the J gene end by 6 bases; junction bases not matched to a gene: 9. Germline V gene sequence: CDR1 GTSNPN, CDR2 SVGIG (reference sequence). The CDR3 loop is CAWATGGVADTQYF. CDR3 coding DNA: TGTGCCTGGGCTACAGGGGGCGTTGCGGATACGCAGTATTTT.

This clone showed up just a few times. This chain uses TRBV19 with TRBJ2-2, with a possible D match to TRBD2 (5 bases). The length of the CDR3 is 14 residues. Germline CDR1 LNHDA, CDR2 SQIVND (reference sequence). Trimming pared 4 bases from V and 5 bases from J, leaving 11 bases between. The CDR3 reads CASSSGEITGELFF. The DNA of the CDR3 is TGTGCCAGTAGTAGTGGGGAGATAACCGGGGAGCTGTTTTTT.

The V call is TRBV6-6, the J call TRBJ1-4, with D perhaps TRBD1 (6 bases). The V gene's germline CDR1 is MNHNY and CDR2 SVGAGI (reference sequence). V was cut by 8 bases and J by 9 bases, with 13 bases left in between. There are 12 residues in the CDR3. DNA for the CDR3: TGTGCCAGCTCTTGGGACAATCAAAAACTGTTTTTT. Residues: CASSWDNQKLFF.

The CDR3 region is CASSEDRGTGELFF. CDR3 in DNA: TGTGCCAGCAGTGAAGACCGGGGAACCGGGGAGCTGTTTTTT. The chain uses TRBV2 and TRBJ2-2; D may be TRBD2 (5 bases). The germline V and J ends were trimmed by 1 base and 5 bases, with 8 bases remaining between them. CDR3 length: 14 amino acids. Germline CDR1 reads SNHLY; CDR2 reads FYNNEI. The full variable domain, its missing parts supplied by reference TRBV2 and TRBJ2-2, is EPEVTQTPSHQVTQMGQEVILRCVPISNHLYFYWYRQILGQKVEFLVSFYNNEISEKSEIFDDQFSVERPDGSNFTLKIRSTKLEDSAMYFCASSEDRGTGELFFGEGSRLTVL.

This chain joins TRBV21-1 and TRBJ1-1; the D call in the table, TRBD1, was not verified against the DNA. TRBV21-1 is annotated as a pseudogene. This CDR3 region has 14 residues. DNA of the CDR3: TGTGCCAGCAGCAAATTCCCCAGGGGTACTGAAGCTTTCTTT. Protein sequence: CASSKFPRGTEAFF.

The chain is built from TRBV9 and TRBJ1-2; 7 bases align to TRBD1. Germline V gene sequence: CDR1 SGDLS, CDR2 YYNGEE. CDR3 length equals 15 residues. V trimming: 3 bases; J trimming: 6 bases; junction bases outside the gene matches: 11. CDR3 residues: CASSALGTEVDGYTF. CDR3 DNA sequence: TGTGCCAGCAGCGCACTCGGGACAGAAGTGGATGGCTACACCTTC.

This chain joins TRBV29-1 and TRBJ2-5; D is perhaps TRBD2 (5 bases). V was pared by 6 bases and J by 2 bases, with 13 bases between. Germline V lookup: CDR1 SQVTM, CDR2 ANQGSEA. The CDR3 is made up of 13 amino acids. The CDR3 nucleotides are TGCAGCGTCGGCTTTGGGGAGCAAGAGACCCAGTACTTC. Translated, it gives CSVGFGEQETQYF.

The chain joins TRBV9 to TRBJ1-6; 7 nucleotides line up with TRBD1. V was pared by 4 bases and J by 2 bases, with 6 bases of the junction left unmatched. The CDR3 has 16 residues. Germline CDR1 SGDLS, CDR2 YYNGEE. The CDR3 spells CASSRTGEAYNSPLHF. The CDR3 nucleotides are TGTGCCAGCAGCCGAACAGGGGAAGCCTATAATTCACCCCTCCACTTT.

The chain combines TRBV4-1 with TRBJ1-1; no reliable D call. The germline CDR1 and CDR2 sequences are MGHRA and YSYEKL. The CDR3 loop spans 15 amino acids. The germline V and J ends were trimmed by 1 base and 0 bases, with 9 bases remaining between them. The CDR3 here is CASSQVGTMNTEAFF. The CDR3 region has the DNA TGCGCCAGCAGCCAAGTTGGCACCATGAACACTGAAGCTTTCTTT.

The CDR3 DNA is TGCAGTGCTAGTGACAGGGACTCCAACTATGGCTACACCTTC. It is translated as CSASDRDSNYGYTF. The chain recombines TRBV20-1 with TRBJ1-2; 7 bases match TRBD1. The V gene's germline CDR1 is DFQATT and CDR2 SNEGSKA (reference sequence). With V trimmed by 3 bases and J by 2 bases, 6 bases remained unmatched. The CDR3 runs 14 residues.

This clone has only one observation. The J gene is TRBJ2-1, the V gene TRBV25-1; 11 nucleotides match TRBD2. V was pared by 3 bases and J by 8 bases, with 12 bases of the junction left unmatched. The CDR3 length is 17 residues. CDR1 and CDR2 from the germline V gene are MGHDK and SYGVNS. CDR3 sequence reads: CASSDGRLAGKEYEQFF. The CDR3, as DNA: TGTGCCAGCAGTGATGGGAGACTAGCGGGGAAAGAGTATGAGCAGTTCTTC.

The chain combines TRBV12-3 or TRBV12-4 with TRBJ2-7; D may be TRBD2 (5 bases). Trimming left V 7 bases short and J 7 bases short, with 17 bases between. This CDR3 spans 13 amino acids. As DNA, the CDR3 is TGTGCCAGCATGCGGCGGGCCGGATTAGAGCAGTACTTC. Translated, it gives CASMRRAGLEQYF.

The chain couples TRBV15 to TRBJ2-3; TRBD2 matches at 8 bases. V lost 5 bases and J lost 4; bases outside the gene matches: 11. The CDR3 is 16 amino acids. Germline assignment: CDR1 LNHNV and CDR2 YYDKDF (reference sequence). The CDR3 is CATSSAGGESPDTQYF. Written as DNA, the CDR3 is TGTGCCACCAGCTCCGCCGGGGGGGAGAGCCCAGATACGCAGTATTTT.

The genes are TRBV2 and TRBJ2-1; 7 nucleotides match TRBD1. Germline V gives CDR1 SNHLY, CDR2 FYNNEI. CDR3 length: 17 residues. Trimming removed 6 bases from V and 0 bases from J; junction bases left unmatched: 11. The CDR3 DNA is TGTGCCAGCAGCCGCGGACAGGCCTTTCACTCCTACAATGAGCAGTTCTTC. The encoded protein is CASSRGQAFHSYNEQFF. Using reference TRBV2 and TRBJ2-1 for the parts outside the CDR3, the full variable domain is EPEVTQTPSHQVTQMGQEVILRCVPISNHLYFYWYRQILGQKVEFLVSFYNNEISEKSEIFDDQFSVERPDGSNFTLKIRSTKLEDSAMYFCASSRGQAFHSYNEQFFGPGTRLTVL.

In its sample, this clone was seen once. The chain recombines TRBV4-2 with TRBJ2-3; 16 positions match TRBD2. V was pared by 1 base and J by 4 bases, with 5 bases of the junction left unmatched. Germline assignment: CDR1 LGHNA and CDR2 YNFKEQ. The CDR3 has 18 residues. In nucleotides, the CDR3 is TGTGCCAGCAGCCAAGGGGGACTAGCGGGAGGGCTCCCAGATACGCAGTATTTT. Translation: CASSQGGLAGGLPDTQYF.

The rearrangement uses TRBV29-1 and TRBJ2-7; 9 bases line up with TRBD1. V lost 4 bases, J lost 5 bases, and 12 bases stayed unmatched. Germline V gives CDR1 SQVTM, CDR2 ANQGSEA. CDR3 size: 15 residues. Here the CDR3 DNA reads TGCAGCGTTGTTTCACTCGGGACAGGGACCCACGAGCAGTACTTC. Translated: CSVVSLGTGTHEQYF.

V is TRBV2 and J is TRBJ1-4; D ambiguous. The V end was cut by 8 bases, the J end by 4 bases, with 5 bases between. The CDR3 totals 11 residues. Germline assignment: CDR1 SNHLY and CDR2 FYNNEI. CDR3 loop: CASEGNEKLFF. DNA for the CDR3: TGTGCCAGCGAGGGTAATGAAAAACTGTTTTTT.

This rearrangement joins TRBV19 to TRBJ1-5; no clear D gene. This CDR3 is 13 amino acids long. CDR1 and CDR2 (germline): LNHDA, SQIVND (reference sequence). The V end lost 1 base, the J end lost 3 bases, and 4 bases lay between the germline ends. DNA for the CDR3: TGTGCCAGTAGTATAGTGGCCAATCAGCCCCAGCATTTT. Its translation: CASSIVANQPQHF.

V is TRBV5-6 and J is TRBJ2-7; TRBD1 agrees at 8 bases. From germline, CDR1 is SGHDT and CDR2 YYEEEE. Unmatched junction bases numbered 5, after V lost 3 bases and J lost 0 bases. CDR3 size: 15 residues. The CDR3 reads CASSSTGDNSYEQYF. The CDR3 nucleotides read TGTGCCAGCAGCTCGACAGGGGATAACTCCTACGAGCAGTACTTC.